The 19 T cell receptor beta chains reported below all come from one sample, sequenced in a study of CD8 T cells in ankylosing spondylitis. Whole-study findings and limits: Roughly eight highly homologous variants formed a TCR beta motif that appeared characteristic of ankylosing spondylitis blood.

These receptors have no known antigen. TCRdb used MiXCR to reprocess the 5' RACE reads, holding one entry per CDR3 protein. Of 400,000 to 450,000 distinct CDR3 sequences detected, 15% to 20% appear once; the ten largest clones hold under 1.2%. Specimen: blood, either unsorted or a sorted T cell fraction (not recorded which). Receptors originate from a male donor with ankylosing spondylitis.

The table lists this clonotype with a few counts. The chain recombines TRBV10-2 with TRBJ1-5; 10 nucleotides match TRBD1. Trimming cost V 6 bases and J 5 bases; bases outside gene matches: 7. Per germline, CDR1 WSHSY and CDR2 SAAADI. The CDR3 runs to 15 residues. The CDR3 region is CASRPGTGDHQPQHF. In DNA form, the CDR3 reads TGCGCCAGCAGGCCCGGGACAGGGGACCATCAGCCCCAGCATTTT.

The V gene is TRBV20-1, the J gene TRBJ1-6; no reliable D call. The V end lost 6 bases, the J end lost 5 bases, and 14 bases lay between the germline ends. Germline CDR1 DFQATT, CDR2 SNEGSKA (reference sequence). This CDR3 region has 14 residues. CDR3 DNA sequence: TGCAGTGCCGCCTTATCGACCGATAATTCACCCCTCCACTTT. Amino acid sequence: CSAALSTDNSPLHF.

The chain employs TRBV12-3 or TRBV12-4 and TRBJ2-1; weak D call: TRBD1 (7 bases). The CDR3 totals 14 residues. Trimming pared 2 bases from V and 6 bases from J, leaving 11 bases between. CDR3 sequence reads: CASSLPGGGNEQFF. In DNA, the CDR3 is TGTGCCAGCAGTTTACCAGGGGGAGGCAATGAGCAGTTCTTC.

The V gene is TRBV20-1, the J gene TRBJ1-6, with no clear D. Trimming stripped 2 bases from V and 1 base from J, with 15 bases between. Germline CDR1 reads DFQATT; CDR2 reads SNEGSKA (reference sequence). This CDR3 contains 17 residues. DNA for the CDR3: TGCAGTGCTAGAAGGGAACCCATGGGATCCTATAATTCACCCCTCCACTTT. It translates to CSARREPMGSYNSPLHF.

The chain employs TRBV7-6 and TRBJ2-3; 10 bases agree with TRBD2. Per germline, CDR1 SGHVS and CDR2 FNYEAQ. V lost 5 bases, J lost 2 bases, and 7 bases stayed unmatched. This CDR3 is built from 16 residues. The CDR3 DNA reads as TGTGCCAGCAGCAGACTAGCGGGCTTGCTCACAGATACGCAGTATTTT. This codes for CASSRLAGLLTDTQYF.

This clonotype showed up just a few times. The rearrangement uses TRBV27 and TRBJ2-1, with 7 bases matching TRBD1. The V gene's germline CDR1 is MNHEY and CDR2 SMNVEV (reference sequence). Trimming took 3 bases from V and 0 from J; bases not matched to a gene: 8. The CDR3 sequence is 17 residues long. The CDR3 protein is CASSLLGQSSSYNEQFF. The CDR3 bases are TGTGCCAGCAGTTTGCTGGGACAGTCTAGCTCCTACAATGAGCAGTTCTTC.

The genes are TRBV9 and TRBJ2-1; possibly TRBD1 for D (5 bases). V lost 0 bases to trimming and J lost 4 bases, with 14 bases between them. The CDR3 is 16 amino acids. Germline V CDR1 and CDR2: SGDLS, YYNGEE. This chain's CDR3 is CASSVGRWGGYNEQFF. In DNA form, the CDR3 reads TGTGCCAGCAGCGTAGGTCGGTGGGGCGGTTACAATGAGCAGTTCTTC.

DNA of the CDR3: TGTGCCAGCAGCTTAGGGGCAGGTCAATACACTGAAGCTTTCTTT. Amino acids: CASSLGAGQYTEAFF. The chain employs TRBV7-9 and TRBJ1-1; no definite D call. The CDR3 consists of 15 residues. In germline, CDR1 is SEHNR, CDR2 FQNEAQ (reference sequence). Trimming left V 1 base short and J 3 bases short, with 12 bases between.

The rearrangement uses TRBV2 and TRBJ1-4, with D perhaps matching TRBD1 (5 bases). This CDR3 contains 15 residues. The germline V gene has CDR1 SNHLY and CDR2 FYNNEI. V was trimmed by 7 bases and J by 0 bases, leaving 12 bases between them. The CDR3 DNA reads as TGTGCCAGCACCGGGACCCTGGCAACTAATGAAAAACTGTTTTTT. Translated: CASTGTLATNEKLFF. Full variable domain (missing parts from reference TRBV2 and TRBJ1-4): EPEVTQTPSHQVTQMGQEVILRCVPISNHLYFYWYRQILGQKVEFLVSFYNNEISEKSEIFDDQFSVERPDGSNFTLKIRSTKLEDSAMYFCASTGTLATNEKLFFGSGTQLSVL.

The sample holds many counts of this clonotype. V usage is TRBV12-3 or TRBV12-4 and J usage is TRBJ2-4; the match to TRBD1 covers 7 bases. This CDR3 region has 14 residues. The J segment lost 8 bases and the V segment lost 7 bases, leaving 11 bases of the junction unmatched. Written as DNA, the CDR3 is TGTGCCAGCACCTCGACAGGGCTCAGGGACATTCAGTACTTC. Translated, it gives CASTSTGLRDIQYF.

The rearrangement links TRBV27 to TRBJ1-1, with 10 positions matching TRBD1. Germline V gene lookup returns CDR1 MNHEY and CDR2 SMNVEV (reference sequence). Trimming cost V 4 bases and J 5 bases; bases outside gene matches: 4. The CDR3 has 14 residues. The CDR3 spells CASSSRTGGTEAFF. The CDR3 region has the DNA TGTGCCAGCAGTTCCCGGACAGGGGGGACTGAAGCTTTCTTT.

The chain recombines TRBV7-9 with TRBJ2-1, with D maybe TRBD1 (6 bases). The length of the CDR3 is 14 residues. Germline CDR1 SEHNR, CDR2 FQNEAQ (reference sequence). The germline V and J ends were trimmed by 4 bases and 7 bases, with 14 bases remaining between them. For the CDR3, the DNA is TGTGCCAGCAGCTCAACGGGGACAAGTAATGAGCAGTTCTTC. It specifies CASSSTGTSNEQFF.

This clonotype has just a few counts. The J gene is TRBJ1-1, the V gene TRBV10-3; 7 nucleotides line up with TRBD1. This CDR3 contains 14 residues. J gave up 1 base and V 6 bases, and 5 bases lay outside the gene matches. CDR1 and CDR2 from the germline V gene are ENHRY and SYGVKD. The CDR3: CAIRVTGENTEAFF. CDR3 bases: TGTGCCATCAGGGTTACAGGGGAGAACACTGAAGCTTTCTTT.

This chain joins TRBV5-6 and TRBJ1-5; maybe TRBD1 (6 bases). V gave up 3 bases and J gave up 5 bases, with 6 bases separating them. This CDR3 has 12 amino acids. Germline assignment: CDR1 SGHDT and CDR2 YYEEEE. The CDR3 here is CASSWGHQPQHF. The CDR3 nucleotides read TGTGCCAGCAGCTGGGGGCATCAGCCCCAGCATTTT.

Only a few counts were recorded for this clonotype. Here the CDR3 reads CASSQGIGSQFF. CDR3 nucleotides: TGCGCCAGCAGCCAAGGTATCGGGTCGCAGTTCTTC. The chain carries TRBV4-1 and TRBJ2-1; no clear D gene. Between the trimmed V and J ends, which lost 1 base and 12 bases, there was a span of 10 bases. Germline V gives CDR1 MGHRA, CDR2 YSYEKL. The CDR3 loop spans 12 amino acids.

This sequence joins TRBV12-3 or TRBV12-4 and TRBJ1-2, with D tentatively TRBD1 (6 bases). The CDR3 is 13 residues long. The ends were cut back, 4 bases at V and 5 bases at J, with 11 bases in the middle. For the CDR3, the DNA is TGTGCCAGCAGTTACAGGGATGAGTATGGCTACACCTTC. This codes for CASSYRDEYGYTF.

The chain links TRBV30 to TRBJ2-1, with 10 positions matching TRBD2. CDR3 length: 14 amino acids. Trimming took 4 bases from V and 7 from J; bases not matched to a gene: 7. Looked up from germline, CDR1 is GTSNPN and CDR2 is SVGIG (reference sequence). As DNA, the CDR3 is TGTGCCTGGATAAGCGGGAGGGGGGTAAATGAGCAGTTCTTC. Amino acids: CAWISGRGVNEQFF. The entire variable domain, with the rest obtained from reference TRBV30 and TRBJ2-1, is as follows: SQTIHQWPATLVQPVGSPLSLECTVEGTSNPNLYWYRQAAGRGLQLLFYSVGIGQISSEVPQNLSASRPQDRQFILSSKKLLLSDSGFYLCAWISGRGVNEQFFGPGTRLTVL.

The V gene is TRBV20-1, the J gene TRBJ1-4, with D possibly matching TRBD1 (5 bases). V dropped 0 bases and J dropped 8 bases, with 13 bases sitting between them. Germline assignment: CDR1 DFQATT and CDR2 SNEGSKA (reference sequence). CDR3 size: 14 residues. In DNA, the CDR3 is TGCAGTGCTAGAGATGAGGGGACGTCGGAAAAACTGTTTTTT. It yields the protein CSARDEGTSEKLFF.

The CDR3 DNA reads as TGTGCCAGCAGCCCACTGGGGTTTGCGGCCCCCGGGAATGAGCAGTTCTTC. It is translated as CASSPLGFAAPGNEQFF. This rearrangement joins TRBV11-2 to TRBJ2-1; D gene ambiguous. Trimming pared 5 bases from V and 7 bases from J, leaving 24 bases between. Looked up from germline, CDR1 is SGHAT and CDR2 is FQNNGV. The CDR3 runs to 17 residues.